The 15 T cell receptor beta chains given below trace back to one sample, sequenced in a study of blood T cell repertoires in COVID-19. Using immunoSEQ multiplex PCR, the repertoire was profiled, and TCRdb retains in-frame clones only, with some absent. The table lists 150,000 or so clones, 92% of them singletons. Sequencing was performed on peripheral blood. The receptor source for this set is a man aged 25-45 years with COVID-19, enrolled during active disease.

The chain is built from TRBV4-3 and TRBJ1-2; 8 bases are a match to TRBD1. With V trimmed by 0 bases and J by 5 bases, 8 bases remained unmatched. The germline V gene has CDR1 LGHNA and CDR2 YSLEER. The CDR3 consists of 16 residues. As DNA, the CDR3 is TGCGCCAGCAGCCAAGATAAAACAGGGGGACTATATGGCTACACCTTC. The encoded protein is CASSQDKTGGLYGYTF.

The genes are TRBV7-2 and TRBJ1-1, with D perhaps matching TRBD1 (6 bases). V was trimmed by 4 bases and J by 2 bases, leaving 14 bases between them. Germline V gene data show CDR1 as SGHTA and CDR2 as FQGNSA. CDR3 size: 15 residues. CDR3 sequence reads: CASSYQGGVNTEAFF. Here the CDR3 DNA reads TGTGCCAGCAGCTACCAAGGGGGGGTCAACACTGAAGCTTTCTTT. The whole variable domain, filled in from reference TRBV7-2 and TRBJ1-1, reads GAGVSQSPSNKVTEKGKDVELRCDPISGHTALYWYRQSLGQGLEFLIYFQGNSAPDKSGLPSDRFSAERTGGSVSTLTIQRTQQEDSAVYLCASSYQGGVNTEAFFGQGTRLTVV.

The chain has TRBV27 and TRBJ2-3; 8 nucleotides line up with TRBD2. Germline loops: CDR1 MNHEY, CDR2 SMNVEV (reference sequence). This CDR3 has 19 amino acids. Losses at the gene ends were 0 bases for V and 3 bases for J; bases not matched to a gene: 14. The CDR3 sequence: CASSLSITGGERRTDTQYF. In nucleotides, the CDR3 is TGTGCCAGCAGTTTATCAATCACGGGGGGGGAGAGGCGGACAGATACGCAGTATTTT.

CDR3 coding DNA: TGCAGTGCTAGTAGCAATTCCTACGAGCAGTACTTC. Its protein is CSASSNSYEQYF. The chain combines TRBV20-1 with TRBJ2-7, with D hard to call. The CDR3 has 12 residues. V was pared by 3 bases and J by 1 base, with 7 bases between. Looked up from germline, CDR1 is DFQATT and CDR2 is SNEGSKA (reference sequence).

The chain combines TRBV7-3 with TRBJ1-1; D gene uncertain. CDR1 and CDR2 from the germline V gene are SGHTA and FQGTGA. CDR3 length: 14 residues. Trimming pared 3 bases from V and 2 bases from J, leaving 10 bases between. The CDR3 DNA reads as TGTGCCAGCAGCTTTCTTCCGGGAAACACTGAAGCTTTCTTT. This sequence encodes CASSFLPGNTEAFF.

The chain employs TRBV7-6 and TRBJ1-1; D might be TRBD1 (5 bases). The CDR3 loop spans 15 amino acids. From germline, CDR1 is SGHVS and CDR2 FNYEAQ. Trimming shortened V by 5 bases and J by 0 bases, and 13 bases separated the two germline ends. This CDR3 reads CASSGSGLLNTEAFF. The CDR3 region has the DNA TGTGCCAGCAGCGGTTCGGGACTGCTGAACACTGAAGCTTTCTTT.

The CDR3 loop is CASREGILNEQYF. In nucleotides, the CDR3 is TGTGCCAGCAGGGAGGGGATTCTTAACGAGCAGTACTTC. The rearrangement joins TRBV6-6 to TRBJ2-7; a weak D match, TRBD2 (6 bases). Germline V gene lookup returns CDR1 MNHNY and CDR2 SVGAGI (reference sequence). Trimming stripped 6 bases from V and 5 bases from J, with 14 bases between. The CDR3 sequence is 13 residues long.

This chain links TRBV6-5 with TRBJ1-2, with 8 bases aligning to TRBD1. V lost 6 bases and J lost 1; bases outside the gene matches: 1. The CDR3 extends over 13 amino acids. Per germline, CDR1 MNHEY and CDR2 SVGAGI. The CDR3 nucleotides read TGTGCCAGCAGGGGACAGGATAACTATGGCTACACCTTC. The encoded protein is CASRGQDNYGYTF.

V is TRBV7-6 and J is TRBJ2-3, with 10 bases fitting TRBD1. J lost 0 bases, V lost 6 bases, and 15 bases had no gene match. The CDR3 consists of 19 residues. CDR1 is SGHVS, CDR2 FNYEAQ, per germline. The CDR3 DNA reads as TGTGCCAGCAGTCCGGAGACAGGGGGCCCCCTCATCAGCACAGATACGCAGTATTTT. Translation gives CASSPETGGPLISTDTQYF.

The rearrangement joins TRBV24-1 to TRBJ2-7; weak D call: TRBD1 (5 bases). This CDR3 comprises 11 residues. Germline V gene lookup returns CDR1 KGHDR and CDR2 SFDVKD. CDR3 residues: CVQVDLHEQYF. CDR3 bases: TGTGTACAGGTGGACCTTCACGAGCAGTACTTC.

V gene TRBV5-6 combines with J gene TRBJ2-2, with 11 bases identical to TRBD2. CDR3 length: 16 amino acids. The J segment lost 5 bases and the V segment lost 5 bases, leaving 8 bases of the junction unmatched. The germline CDR1 and CDR2 sequences are SGHDT and YYEEEE. In DNA, the CDR3 is TGTGCCAGCAGACTCACGGGACTAGCGGCGACCGGGGAGCTGTTTTTT. Translated, it gives CASRLTGLAATGELFF.

The chain recombines TRBV6-5 with TRBJ1-1; D unclear. The CDR3 totals 15 residues. Trimming took 7 bases from V and 2 from J, leaving 17 bases between them. Germline-derived CDR1 and CDR2 are MNHEY and SVGAGI. This CDR3 reads CASTYEARGNTEAFF. Written as DNA, the CDR3 is TGTGCCAGCACCTACGAGGCTCGGGGAAACACTGAAGCTTTCTTT.

The chain joins TRBV7-2 to TRBJ1-2; a weak D match, TRBD1 (6 bases). CDR3 length: 15 residues. Trimming removed 7 bases at V and 7 bases at J, with 22 bases between. Germline V CDR1 and CDR2: SGHTA, FQGNSA. The CDR3 sequence is CASTPNPGAFGGYTF. The CDR3 nucleotides read TGTGCCAGCACTCCAAACCCAGGGGCTTTTGGTGGCTACACCTTC. Looking up the rest from reference TRBV7-2 and TRBJ1-2 gives the full variable domain: GAGVSQSPSNKVTEKGKDVELRCDPISGHTALYWYRQSLGQGLEFLIYFQGNSAPDKSGLPSDRFSAERTGGSVSTLTIQRTQQEDSAVYLCASTPNPGAFGGYTFGSGTRLTVV.

The chain uses TRBV5-1 and TRBJ1-5; 8 bases agree with TRBD1. CDR1 and CDR2 (germline): SGHRS, YFSETQ. With 5 bases clipped from V and 0 bases from J, the junction kept 13 bases outside the gene matches. CDR3 size: 18 residues. The CDR3 protein is CASSNRGQGPFSNQPQHF. CDR3 in DNA: TGCGCCAGCAGTAACAGAGGACAGGGCCCTTTTAGCAATCAGCCCCAGCATTTT. Together with reference TRBV5-1 and TRBJ1-5, the CDR3 gives the full variable domain: KAGVTQTPRYLIKTRGQQVTLSCSPISGHRSVSWYQQTPGQGLQFLFEYFSETQRNKGNFPGRFSGRQFSNSRSEMNVSTLELGDSALYLCASSNRGQGPFSNQPQHFGDGTRLSIL.

The table lists this clone with a count of one. The chain has TRBV4-2 and TRBJ1-5; D may be TRBD1 (5 bases). The CDR3 length is 15 residues. CDR1 LGHNA and CDR2 YNFKEQ come from the germline V gene. V dropped 4 bases and J dropped 3 bases, with 13 bases sitting between them. CDR3 DNA: TGTGCCAGCAGCCCTCGACAGTTTCTCAATCAGCCCCAGCATTTT. Amino acids: CASSPRQFLNQPQHF.